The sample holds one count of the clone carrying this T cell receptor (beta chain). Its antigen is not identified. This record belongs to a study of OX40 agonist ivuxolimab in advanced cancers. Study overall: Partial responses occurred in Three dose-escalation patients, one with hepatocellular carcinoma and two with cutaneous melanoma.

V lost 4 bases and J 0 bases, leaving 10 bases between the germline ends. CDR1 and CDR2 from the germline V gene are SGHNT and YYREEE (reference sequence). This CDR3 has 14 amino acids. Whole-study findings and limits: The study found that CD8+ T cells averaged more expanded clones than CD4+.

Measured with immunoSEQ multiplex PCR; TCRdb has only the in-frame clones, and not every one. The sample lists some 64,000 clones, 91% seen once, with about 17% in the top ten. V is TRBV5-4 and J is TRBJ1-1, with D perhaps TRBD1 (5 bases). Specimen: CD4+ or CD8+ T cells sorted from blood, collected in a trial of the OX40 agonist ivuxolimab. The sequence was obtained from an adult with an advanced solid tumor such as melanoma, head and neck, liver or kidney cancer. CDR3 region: CASSSGGVNTEAFF. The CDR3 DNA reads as TGTGCCAGCAGCAGTGGGGGGGTGAACACTGAAGCTTTCTTT.